This T cell receptor (beta chain) was sequenced in a study of identifying expanded T cells in peripheral blood. This CDR3 comprises 16 residues. Per germline, CDR1 SGHRS and CDR2 YFSETQ. V dropped 0 bases and J dropped 1 base, with 10 bases sitting between them. Produced via immunoSEQ multiplex PCR; TCRdb's table is partial and in-frame only. In the table there are approximately 97,000 clones, roughly 88% of which are singletons. No infections or other immune events were documented during collection. The sequence was obtained from a person aged 18 to 75 in good health. Sequencing was performed on blood. The chain has TRBV5-1 and TRBJ1-4; a weak D match, TRBD1 (5 bases). CDR3 DNA sequence: TGCGCCAGCAGCTTGGACAGTGGGGGAACTAATGAAAAACTGTTTTTT. This sequence encodes CASSLDSGGTNEKLFF. Together with reference TRBV5-1 and TRBJ1-4, the CDR3 gives the full variable domain: KAGVTQTPRYLIKTRGQQVTLSCSPISGHRSVSWYQQTPGQGLQFLFEYFSETQRNKGNFPGRFSGRQFSNSRSEMNVSTLELGDSALYLCASSLDSGGTNEKLFFGSGTQLSVL.